A selection of T cell receptor beta chains follows, all from one sample in a study of CD8+ T cells in alopecia areata. Assay used: immunoSEQ multiplex PCR; TCRdb lists only in-frame clones, some missing. The profile covers about 260,000 clones, with 60% appearing a single time and around 0.92% taken by the ten largest. The sequencing here drew on CD4+ T cells sorted from blood, taken between weeks 51 and 52, from a patient treated with tofacitinib. These receptors came from a human donor with alopecia areata. CDR3s include the opening cysteine and the closing phenylalanine or tryptophan. A D gene is named only where the DNA matches it firmly. Clone sizes are given selectively: once, few, many, or a class where the clone is expanded.

J gene | V gene | clone size | D gene | CDR3 protein | CDR3 DNA
TRBJ2-3 | TRBV5-6 | NA | TRBD1 | CASSSTGAGGTDTQYF | TGTGCCAGCAGCTCCACAGGGGCAGGGGGCACAGATACGCAGTATTTT
TRBJ2-3 | TRBV7-2 | NA | NA | CASSPHGGLVTQYF | TGTGCCAGCAGCCCCCATGGGGGGCTGGTTACGCAGTATTTT
TRBJ1-1 | TRBV30 | NA | NA | CAWSHTPGNTEAFF | TGTGCCTGGAGCCATACTCCAGGGAACACTGAAGCTTTCTTT
TRBJ1-6 | TRBV7-2 | NA | NA | CASSSSRGATSPLHF | TGTGCCAGCAGCTCCTCAAGGGGGGCTACGTCACCCCTCCACTTT
TRBJ2-7 | TRBV30 | NA | NA | CASARGSSYEQYF | TGTGCCTCAGCTAGGGGCTCGTCCTACGAGCAGTACTTC
TRBJ2-4 | TRBV27 | NA | NA | CASKGLAKNIQYF | TGTGCCAGCAAGGGCCTAGCCAAAAACATTCAGTACTTC
TRBJ1-6 | TRBV30 | NA | NA | CAWTPGVSPLHF | TGTGCCTGGACTCCAGGGGTTTCACCCCTCCACTTT
TRBJ2-1 | TRBV19 | NA | TRBD1 | CASSDRDRHNEQFF | TGTGCCAGTAGTGACCGGGACAGACACAATGAGCAGTTCTTC
TRBJ1-5 | TRBV2 | few | NA | CASRRSNQPQHF | TGTGCCAGCAGGCGGAGCAATCAGCCCCAGCATTTT
TRBJ2-7 | TRBV4-1 | NA | NA | CASSPIDRPVVEQYF | TGCGCCAGCAGCCCGATCGACAGACCCGTGGTCGAGCAGTACTTC
TRBJ2-5 | TRBV25-1 | few | NA | CASSERGETQYF | TGTGCCAGCAGTGAACGGGGGGAGACCCAGTACTTC
TRBJ1-1 | TRBV9 | NA | NA | CASSTRQENTEAFF | TGTGCCAGCAGCACGCGACAGGAAAACACTGAAGCTTTCTTT
TRBJ2-5 | TRBV7-9 | NA | TRBD1 | CASSWTGLETQYF | TGTGCCAGCAGCTGGACAGGGTTGGAGACCCAGTACTTC
TRBJ2-2 | TRBV9 | NA | NA | CASSVATGGHTVRPGELFF | TGTGCCAGCAGCGTAGCTACTGGAGGACACACAGTAAGACCCGGGGAGCTGTTTTTT
TRBJ2-6 | TRBV7-9 | NA | TRBD1 | CASSWTGTGANVLTF | TGTGCCAGCAGCTGGACAGGGACTGGGGCCAACGTCCTGACTTTC
TRBJ2-7 | TRBV30 | NA | NA | CAWSVWDGAYEQYF | TGTGCCTGGAGTGTTTGGGACGGCGCCTACGAGCAGTACTTC
TRBJ1-1 | TRBV7-9 | NA | NA | CASSLTADTEAFF | TGTGCCAGCAGCTTAACAGCCGACACTGAAGCTTTCTTT
TRBJ2-7 | TRBV4-2 | few | NA | CASSQGTGSSYEQYF | TGTGCCAGCAGCCAAGGTACGGGAAGCTCCTACGAGCAGTACTTC
TRBJ1-6 | TRBV6-5 | once | NA | CASSYRGGGNSPLHF | TGTGCCAGCAGTTACCGTGGAGGGGGTAATTCACCCCTCCACTTT
TRBJ1-6 | TRBV10-3 | few | TRBD1 | CAISETGAGSPLHF | TGTGCCATCAGTGAAACAGGGGCAGGGTCACCCCTCCACTTT
TRBJ2-4 | TRBV5-6 | NA | NA | CASSLWFAAAGIQYF | TGTGCCAGCAGCCTATGGTTTGCAGCCGCTGGTATTCAGTACTTC
TRBJ2-5 | TRBV7-6 | NA | NA | CASSLARAETQYF | TGTGCCAGCAGCTTAGCCAGGGCCGAGACCCAGTACTTC
TRBJ2-5 | TRBV29-1 | few | TRBD2 | CSVMTSVETQYF | TGCAGCGTCATGACTAGCGTGGAGACCCAGTACTTC
TRBJ2-5 | TRBV18 | NA | NA | CASSPAQTQYF | TGTGCCAGCTCTCCGGCCCAGACCCAGTACTTC
TRBJ1-6 | TRBV9 | NA | TRBD1 | CASSVGPPGQNSPLHF | TGTGCCAGCAGCGTAGGTCCCCCGGGACAGAATTCACCCCTCCACTTT
TRBJ2-1 | TRBV30 | once | NA | CAWSVMYGNEQFF | TGTGCCTGGAGTGTAATGTACGGTAATGAGCAGTTCTTC
TRBJ2-5 | TRBV5-6 | NA | NA | CASSSRGLGETQYF | TGTGCCAGCAGCTCGAGGGGTCTTGGAGAGACCCAGTACTTC
TRBJ2-7 | TRBV14 | few | TRBD1 | CASSQDSGTGGDEQYF | TGTGCCAGCAGCCAAGATTCCGGGACAGGGGGCGACGAGCAGTACTTC
TRBJ1-4 | TRBV4-3 | NA | TRBD1 | CASSPGTASATNEKLFF | TGCGCCAGCAGCCCCGGGACAGCTAGTGCAACTAATGAAAAACTGTTTTTT
TRBJ2-3 | TRBV10-3 | few | NA | CAISAADTQYF | TGTGCCATCAGTGCGGCAGATACGCAGTATTTT
TRBJ2-7 | TRBV29-1 | NA | NA | CSVGQSYEQYF | TGCAGCGTTGGACAGAGCTACGAGCAGTACTTC
TRBJ2-3 | TRBV7-2 | NA | NA | CASSLVLALSTDTQYF | TGTGCCAGCAGCTTAGTTCTAGCTCTTAGCACAGATACGCAGTATTTT
TRBJ1-2 | TRBV19 | NA | NA | CASSSLDSTYGYTF | TGTGCCAGTAGTTCCCTCGACAGTACCTATGGCTACACCTTC
TRBJ2-5 | TRBV29-1 | few | TRBD1 | CSVRRTGGVETQYF | TGCAGCGTTCGGAGGACAGGGGGCGTGGAGACCCAGTACTTC
TRBJ2-3 | TRBV29-1 | NA | NA | CSVVPYGGGGTDTQYF | TGCAGCGTTGTCCCCTATGGAGGGGGGGGTACAGATACGCAGTATTTT
TRBJ1-6 | TRBV2 | once | NA | CASMIWQTNSPLHF | TGTGCCAGCATGATTTGGCAGACCAATTCACCCCTCCACTTT
TRBJ2-5 | TRBV29-1 | few | NA | CSVTLDSAGTQYF | TGCAGCGTTACCTTGGATTCCGCGGGGACCCAGTACTTC
TRBJ2-5 | TRBV29-1 | NA | NA | CSVRGTIETQYF | TGCAGCGTTCGTGGGACCATAGAGACCCAGTACTTC
TRBJ2-5 | TRBV7-2 | few | NA | CASSGAQYQETQYF | TGTGCCAGCAGCGGAGCACAGTACCAAGAGACCCAGTACTTC
TRBJ1-1 | TRBV29-1 | few | NA | CSVHQDRNTEAFF | TGCAGCGTACATCAGGACAGGAACACTGAAGCTTTCTTT
TRBJ2-2 | TRBV9 | NA | NA | CASSAWTTLNTGELFF | TGTGCCAGCAGCGCGTGGACTACCCTGAACACCGGGGAGCTGTTTTTT
TRBJ2-1 | TRBV4-1 | NA | NA | CASSQERLNNEQFF | TGTGCCAGCAGCCAGGAGAGACTCAACAATGAGCAGTTCTTC
TRBJ2-5 | TRBV7-2 | NA | NA | CASSLDYRPRAQYF | TGTGCCAGCAGCTTAGATTACAGGCCCAGGGCCCAGTACTTC
TRBJ2-3 | TRBV29-1 | NA | NA | CSVIQELGTDTQYF | TGCAGCGTGATACAGGAATTGGGGACAGATACGCAGTATTTT
TRBJ1-3 | TRBV6-5 | once | NA | CASREWGSGNTIYF | TGTGCCAGCAGAGAGTGGGGCTCTGGAAACACCATATATTTT
TRBJ2-3 | TRBV7-2 | few | TRBD2 | CATRRQAGADTQYF | TGTGCCACCAGGCGGCAGGCGGGGGCAGATACGCAGTATTTT
TRBJ2-5 | TRBV30 | NA | TRBD1 | CAWSGPTGWGQETQYF | TGTGCCTGGAGTGGCCCGACAGGGTGGGGGCAAGAGACCCAGTACTTC